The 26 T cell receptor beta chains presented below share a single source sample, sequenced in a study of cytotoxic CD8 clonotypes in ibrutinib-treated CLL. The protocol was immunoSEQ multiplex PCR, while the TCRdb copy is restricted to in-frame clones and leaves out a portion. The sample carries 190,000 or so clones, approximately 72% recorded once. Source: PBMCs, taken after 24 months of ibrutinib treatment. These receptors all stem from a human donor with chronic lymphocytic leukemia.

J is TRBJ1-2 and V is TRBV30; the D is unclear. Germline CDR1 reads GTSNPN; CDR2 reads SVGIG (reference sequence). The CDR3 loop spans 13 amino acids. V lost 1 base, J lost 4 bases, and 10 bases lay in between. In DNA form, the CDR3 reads TGTGCCTGGAGTGGCCTTCGGAGCTATGGCTACACCTTC. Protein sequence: CAWSGLRSYGYTF.

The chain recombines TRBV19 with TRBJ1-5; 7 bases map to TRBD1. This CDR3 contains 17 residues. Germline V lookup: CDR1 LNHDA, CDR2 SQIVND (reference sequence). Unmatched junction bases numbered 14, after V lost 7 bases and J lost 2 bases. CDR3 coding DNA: TGTGCCAGTACCCGAGGGGGCCTTCGGCCAGGCAATCAGCCCCAGCATTTT. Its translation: CASTRGGLRPGNQPQHF.

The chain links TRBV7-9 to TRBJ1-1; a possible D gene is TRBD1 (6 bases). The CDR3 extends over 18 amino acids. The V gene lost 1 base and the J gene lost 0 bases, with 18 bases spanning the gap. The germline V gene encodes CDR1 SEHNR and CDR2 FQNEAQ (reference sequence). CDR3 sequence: CASSLGRGPGVVNTEAFF. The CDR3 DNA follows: TGTGCCAGCAGCTTAGGCCGGGGGCCCGGCGTCGTGAACACTGAAGCTTTCTTT.

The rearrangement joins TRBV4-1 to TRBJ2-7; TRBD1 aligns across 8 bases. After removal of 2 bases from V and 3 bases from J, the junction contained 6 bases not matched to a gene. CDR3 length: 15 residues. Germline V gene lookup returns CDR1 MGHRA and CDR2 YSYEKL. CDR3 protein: CASSQPDRGDYEQYF. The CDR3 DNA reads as TGCGCCAGCAGCCAACCTGACAGGGGCGACTACGAGCAGTACTTC.

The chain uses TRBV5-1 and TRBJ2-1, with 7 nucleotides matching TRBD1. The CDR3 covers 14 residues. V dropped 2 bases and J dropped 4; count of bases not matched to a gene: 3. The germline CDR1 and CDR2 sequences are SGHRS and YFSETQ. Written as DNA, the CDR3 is TGCGCCAGCAGCTTTAACAGGGGTTACAATGAGCAGTTCTTC. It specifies CASSFNRGYNEQFF. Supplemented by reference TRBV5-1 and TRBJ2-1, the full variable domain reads KAGVTQTPRYLIKTRGQQVTLSCSPISGHRSVSWYQQTPGQGLQFLFEYFSETQRNKGNFPGRFSGRQFSNSRSEMNVSTLELGDSALYLCASSFNRGYNEQFFGPGTRLTVL.

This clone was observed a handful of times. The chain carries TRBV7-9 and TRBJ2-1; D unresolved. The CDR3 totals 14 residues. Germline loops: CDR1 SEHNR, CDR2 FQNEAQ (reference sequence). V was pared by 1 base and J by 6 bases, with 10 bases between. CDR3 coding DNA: TGTGCCAGCAGCTTAGACGGCAGTAGCAATGAGCAGTTCTTC. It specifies CASSLDGSSNEQFF.

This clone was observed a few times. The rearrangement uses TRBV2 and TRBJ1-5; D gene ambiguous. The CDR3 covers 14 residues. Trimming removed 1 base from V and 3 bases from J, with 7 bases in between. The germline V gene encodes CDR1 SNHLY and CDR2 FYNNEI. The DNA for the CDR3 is TGTGCCAGCAGTGAAGGGGGTTTCAATCAGCCCCAGCATTTT. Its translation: CASSEGGFNQPQHF. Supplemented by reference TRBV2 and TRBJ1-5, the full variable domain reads EPEVTQTPSHQVTQMGQEVILRCVPISNHLYFYWYRQILGQKVEFLVSFYNNEISEKSEIFDDQFSVERPDGSNFTLKIRSTKLEDSAMYFCASSEGGFNQPQHFGDGTRLSIL.

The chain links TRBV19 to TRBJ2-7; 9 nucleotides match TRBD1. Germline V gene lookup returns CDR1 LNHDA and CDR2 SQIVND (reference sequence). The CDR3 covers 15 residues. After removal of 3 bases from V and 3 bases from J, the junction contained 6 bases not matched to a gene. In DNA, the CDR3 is TGTGCCAGTAGTATCCACAGGGGGCGAAGCTACGAGCAGTACTTC. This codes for CASSIHRGRSYEQYF.

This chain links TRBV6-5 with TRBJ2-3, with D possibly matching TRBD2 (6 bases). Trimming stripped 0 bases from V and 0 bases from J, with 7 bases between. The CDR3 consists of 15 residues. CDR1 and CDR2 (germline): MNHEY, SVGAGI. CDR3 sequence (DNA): TGTGCCAGCAGTTACTCGGCGGGAAGCACAGATACGCAGTATTTT. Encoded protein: CASSYSAGSTDTQYF.

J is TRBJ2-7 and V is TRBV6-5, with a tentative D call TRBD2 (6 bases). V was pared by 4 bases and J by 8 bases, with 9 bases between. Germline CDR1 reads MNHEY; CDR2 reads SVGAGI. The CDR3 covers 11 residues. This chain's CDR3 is CASSLREQQYF. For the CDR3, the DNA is TGTGCCAGCAGTTTACGGGAGCAGCAGTACTTC.

DNA of the CDR3: TGTGCCTGGAGCGGGGACCCAGGATCGGGGGAGCTGTTTTTT. This sequence encodes CAWSGDPGSGELFF. This chain joins TRBV30 and TRBJ2-2; D possibly uses TRBD1 or TRBD2 (5 bases each). The CDR3 has 14 amino acids. Germline loops: CDR1 GTSNPN, CDR2 SVGIG (reference sequence). With 3 bases removed from V and 8 bases from J, the gap between germline ends came to 16 bases.

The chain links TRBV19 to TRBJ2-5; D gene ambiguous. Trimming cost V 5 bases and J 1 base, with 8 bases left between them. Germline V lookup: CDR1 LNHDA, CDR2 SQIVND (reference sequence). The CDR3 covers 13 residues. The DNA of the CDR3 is TGTGCCAGTAGTGGTCAGATCCAAGAGACCCAGTACTTC. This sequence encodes CASSGQIQETQYF.

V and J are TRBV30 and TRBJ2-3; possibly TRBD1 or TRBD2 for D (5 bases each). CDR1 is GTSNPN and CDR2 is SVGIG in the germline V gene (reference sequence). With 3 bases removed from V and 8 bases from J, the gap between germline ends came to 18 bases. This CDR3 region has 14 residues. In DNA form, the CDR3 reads TGTGCCTGGAGATCCGGGACCCGGCGAGGTACGCAGTATTTT. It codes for CAWRSGTRRGTQYF.

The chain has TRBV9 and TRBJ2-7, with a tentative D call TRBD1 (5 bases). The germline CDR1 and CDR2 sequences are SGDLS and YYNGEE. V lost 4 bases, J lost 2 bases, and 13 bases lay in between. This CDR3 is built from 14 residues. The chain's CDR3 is CASSPRQSAYEQYF. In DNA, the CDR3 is TGTGCCAGCAGCCCACGACAGTCAGCCTACGAGCAGTACTTC.

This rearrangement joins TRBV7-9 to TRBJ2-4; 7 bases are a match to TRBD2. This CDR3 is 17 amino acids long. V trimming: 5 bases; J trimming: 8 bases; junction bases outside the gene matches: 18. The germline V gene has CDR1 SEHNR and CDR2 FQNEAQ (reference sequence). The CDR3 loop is CASSPKGRPAGIDIQYF. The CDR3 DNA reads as TGTGCCAGCAGCCCAAAGGGCCGCCCAGCGGGAATAGACATTCAGTACTTC.

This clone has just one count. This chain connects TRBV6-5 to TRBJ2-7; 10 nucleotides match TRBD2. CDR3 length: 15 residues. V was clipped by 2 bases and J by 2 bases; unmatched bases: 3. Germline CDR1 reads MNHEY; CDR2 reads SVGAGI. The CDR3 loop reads CASSYPSGSTYEQYF. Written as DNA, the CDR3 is TGTGCCAGCAGTTACCCTAGCGGGAGTACCTACGAGCAGTACTTC.

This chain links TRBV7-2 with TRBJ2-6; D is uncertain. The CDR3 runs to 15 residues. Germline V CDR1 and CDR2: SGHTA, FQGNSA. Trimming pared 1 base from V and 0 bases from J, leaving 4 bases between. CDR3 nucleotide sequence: TGTGCCAGCAGCTTAGAGGACTCTGGGGCCAACGTCCTGACTTTC. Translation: CASSLEDSGANVLTF.

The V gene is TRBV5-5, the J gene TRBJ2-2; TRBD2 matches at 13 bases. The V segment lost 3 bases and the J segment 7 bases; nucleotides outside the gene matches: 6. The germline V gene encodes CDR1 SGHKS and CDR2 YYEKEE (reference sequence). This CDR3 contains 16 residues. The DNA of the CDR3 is TGTGCCAGCAGCTACGGACTAGCGGGAGTTAACGGGGAGCTGTTTTTT. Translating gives CASSYGLAGVNGELFF.

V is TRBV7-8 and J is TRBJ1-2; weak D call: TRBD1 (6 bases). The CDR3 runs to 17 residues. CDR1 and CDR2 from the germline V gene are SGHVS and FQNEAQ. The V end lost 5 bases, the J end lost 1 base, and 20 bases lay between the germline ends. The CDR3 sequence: CASSRLQGRDINYGYTF. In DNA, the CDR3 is TGTGCCAGCAGCCGACTACAGGGACGGGATATTAACTATGGCTACACCTTC.

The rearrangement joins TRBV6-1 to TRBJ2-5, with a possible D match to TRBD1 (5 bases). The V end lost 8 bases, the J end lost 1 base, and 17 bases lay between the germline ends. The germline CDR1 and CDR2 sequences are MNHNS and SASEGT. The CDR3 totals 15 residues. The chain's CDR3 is CASLGWGRGQETQYF. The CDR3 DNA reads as TGTGCCAGCCTAGGATGGGGAAGGGGCCAAGAGACCCAGTACTTC.

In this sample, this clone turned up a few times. The CDR3 region has the DNA TGTGCCAGCAGTACGACAGGGTCTGGAAACACCATATATTTT. As protein: CASSTTGSGNTIYF. This chain uses TRBV28 with TRBJ1-3; TRBD1 matches 7 bases. Per germline, CDR1 MDHEN and CDR2 SYDVKM. The CDR3 is made up of 14 amino acids. J gave up 1 base and V 5 bases, and 2 bases lay outside the gene matches.

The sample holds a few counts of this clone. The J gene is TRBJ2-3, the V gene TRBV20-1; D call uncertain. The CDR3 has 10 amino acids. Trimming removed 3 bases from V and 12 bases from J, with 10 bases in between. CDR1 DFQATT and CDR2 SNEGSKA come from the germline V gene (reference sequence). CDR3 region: CSASVSAQYF. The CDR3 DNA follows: TGCAGTGCTAGCGTCTCCGCACAGTATTTT.

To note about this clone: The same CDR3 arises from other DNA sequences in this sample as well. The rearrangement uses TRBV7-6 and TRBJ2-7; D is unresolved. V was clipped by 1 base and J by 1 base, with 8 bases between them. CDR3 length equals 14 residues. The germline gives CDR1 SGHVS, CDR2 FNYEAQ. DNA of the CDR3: TGTGCCAGCAGCTTAGGTCCAGATTCCTACGAGCAGTACTTC. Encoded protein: CASSLGPDSYEQYF.

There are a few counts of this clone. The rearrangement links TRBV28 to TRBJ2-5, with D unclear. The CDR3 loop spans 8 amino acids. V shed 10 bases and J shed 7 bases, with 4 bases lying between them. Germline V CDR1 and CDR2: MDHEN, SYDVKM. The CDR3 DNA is TGTGCCACCGGGACCCAGTACTTC. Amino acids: CATGTQYF. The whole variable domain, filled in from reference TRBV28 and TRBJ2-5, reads DVKVTQSSRYLVKRTGEKVFLECVQDMDHENMFWYRQDPGLGLRLIYFSYDVKMKEKGDIPEGYSVSREKKERFSLILESASTNQTSMYLCATGTQYFGPGTRLLVL.

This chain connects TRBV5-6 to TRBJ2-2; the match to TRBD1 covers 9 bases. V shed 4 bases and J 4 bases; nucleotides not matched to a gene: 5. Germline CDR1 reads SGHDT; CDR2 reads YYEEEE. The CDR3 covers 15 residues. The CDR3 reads CASSGQGLITGELFF. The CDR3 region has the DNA TGTGCCAGCAGCGGACAGGGGCTTATCACCGGGGAGCTGTTTTTT.

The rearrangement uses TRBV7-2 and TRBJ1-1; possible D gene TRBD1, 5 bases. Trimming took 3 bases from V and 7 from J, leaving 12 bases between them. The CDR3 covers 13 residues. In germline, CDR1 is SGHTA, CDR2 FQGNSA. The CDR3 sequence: CASSFLGRVEAFF. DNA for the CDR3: TGTGCCAGCAGCTTCCTGGGGCGGGTTGAAGCTTTCTTT.